Presented here are 17 T cell receptor beta chains from one specimen sequenced in a study of human T cells and chemical hapten exposure. TCRdb recomputed calls from the RACE reads with MiXCR, one row per CDR3 protein. The sample yields roughly 160,000 distinct CDR3 sequences, about 14% seen once. The time point: patch test 1, 2 weeks after DPC sensitization. Treatment in this sample: therapeutic diphenylcyclopropenone sensitization with weekly scalp DPC. This specimen consisted of whole blood, obtained in connection with sensitization to the hapten diphenylcyclopropenone (DPC). Every receptor here comes from a young woman with alopecia areata. Some clones in this sample may be carry-over from other donors' samples.

In its sample, this clonotype was seen many times. The chain couples TRBV29-1 to TRBJ2-7; TRBD1 agrees at 10 bases. J lost 2 bases, V lost 6 bases, and 1 base had no gene match. The CDR3 has 12 amino acids. Germline lookup yields CDR1 SQVTM and CDR2 ANQGSEA. For the CDR3, the DNA is TGCAGCGTGACAGGGGGCACCTACGAGCAGTACTTC. It yields the protein CSVTGGTYEQYF.

There are a few counts of this clonotype. V and J are TRBV4-2 and TRBJ2-3, with 12 bases aligning to TRBD2. The ends lost 4 bases at V and 7 bases at J; junction bases unmatched: 15. The length of the CDR3 is 18 residues. Germline V CDR1 and CDR2: LGHNA, YNFKEQ. CDR3 amino acids: CASSPLGGLAGGPNTQYF. The CDR3 nucleotides are TGTGCCAGCAGCCCTCTAGGCGGGCTAGCGGGAGGGCCGAATACGCAGTATTTT.

Only a few counts were recorded for this clonotype. The CDR3 loop reads CASSLTRDLTRGSGANVLTF. DNA of the CDR3: TGTGCCAGCAGTTTAACCCGGGACCTAACTAGGGGGTCTGGGGCCAACGTCCTGACTTTC. The rearrangement links TRBV27 to TRBJ2-6, with D maybe TRBD1 (6 bases). The CDR3 length is 20 residues. Trimming removed 2 bases from V and 1 base from J, with 21 bases in between. The germline gives CDR1 MNHEY, CDR2 SMNVEV (reference sequence).

This clonotype showed up many times. This chain connects TRBV29-1 to TRBJ2-1, with 10 bases aligning to TRBD1. The germline CDR1 and CDR2 sequences are SQVTM and ANQGSEA. The ends lost 7 bases at V and 6 bases at J; junction bases unmatched: 6. This CDR3 contains 13 residues. CDR3 in amino acids: CSAGTGDLNEQFF. DNA for the CDR3: TGCAGCGCCGGGACAGGGGATCTCAATGAGCAGTTCTTC.

The chain recombines TRBV7-9 with TRBJ2-2, with D possibly matching TRBD2 (6 bases). This CDR3 has 16 residues. The germline V gene has CDR1 SEHNR and CDR2 FQNEAQ (reference sequence). The germline V and J ends were trimmed by 5 bases and 5 bases, with 18 bases remaining between them. DNA of the CDR3: TGTGCCAGCAGCCCACGGACTACCCAGAGTACCGGGGAGCTGTTTTTT. Its translation: CASSPRTTQSTGELFF.

The chain recombines TRBV29-1 with TRBJ1-1, with 7 bases that match TRBD1. The CDR3 covers 15 residues. Trimming at V came to 4 bases and at J to 0 bases, leaving 8 bases not matched to a gene. Germline V gene data show CDR1 as SQVTM and CDR2 as ANQGSEA. CDR3 loop: CSVAQGQQMNTEAFF. CDR3 sequence (DNA): TGCAGCGTTGCCCAGGGACAGCAGATGAACACTGAAGCTTTCTTT.

This chain links TRBV11-3 with TRBJ2-5, with D maybe TRBD2 (5 bases). The CDR3 runs to 12 residues. Per the germline V gene, CDR1 is SGHNT and CDR2 is YENEEA. V was clipped by 3 bases and J by 3 bases, with 5 bases between them. CDR3 nucleotides: TGTGCCAGCAGCTTCGGGGAAGAGACCCAGTACTTC. This codes for CASSFGEETQYF.

This clonotype was observed a few times. The chain recombines TRBV20-1 with TRBJ1-1; D not certain. The germline V and J ends were trimmed by 3 bases and 0 bases, with 5 bases remaining between them. The CDR3 is 12 residues long. Germline CDR1 reads DFQATT; CDR2 reads SNEGSKA (reference sequence). DNA of the CDR3: TGCAGTGCTAGTACAATGAACACTGAAGCTTTCTTT. It translates to CSASTMNTEAFF.

The chain has TRBV7-6 and TRBJ2-3; D possibly uses TRBD1 or TRBD2 (5 bases each). The germline V gene encodes CDR1 SGHVS and CDR2 FNYEAQ. Trimming pared 3 bases from V and 5 bases from J, leaving 15 bases between. The CDR3 has 15 amino acids. CDR3 sequence: CASSLGRVTRDTQYF. CDR3 DNA: TGTGCCAGCAGCTTGGGACGAGTAACGAGAGATACGCAGTATTTT. Filled out from reference TRBV7-6 and TRBJ2-3, the complete variable domain reads GAGVSQSPRYKVTKRGQDVALRCDPISGHVSLYWYRQALGQGPEFLTYFNYEAQQDKSGLPNDRFSAERPEGSISTLTIQRTEQRDSAMYRCASSLGRVTRDTQYFGPGTRLTVL.

The rearrangement uses TRBV12-3 or TRBV12-4 and TRBJ2-5; tentative D call: TRBD2 (6 bases). V shed 7 bases and J shed 5 bases, with 14 bases lying between them. The CDR3 loop spans 13 amino acids. CDR3 in amino acids: CASTRLESETQYF. The CDR3 DNA is TGTGCCAGCACCCGACTAGAGAGTGAGACCCAGTACTTC.

The chain carries TRBV6-6 and TRBJ2-1, with 10 bases that match TRBD2. Germline V gene sequence: CDR1 MNHNY, CDR2 SVGAGI (reference sequence). V gave up 5 bases and J gave up 7 bases; unmatched junction bases: 11. The CDR3 is made up of 16 amino acids. CDR3: CASSRYPSGGQNEQFF. CDR3 sequence (DNA): TGTGCCAGCAGTCGATACCCTAGCGGGGGTCAGAATGAGCAGTTCTTC.

This clonotype was counted a few times. V usage is TRBV7-8 and J usage is TRBJ1-4, with 7 bases fitting TRBD1. The trim removed 6 bases at V and 5 bases at J, leaving 9 bases unmatched. This CDR3 is built from 15 residues. Per germline, CDR1 SGHVS and CDR2 FQNEAQ. The CDR3 DNA reads TGTGCCAGCAGTCGCGACAGGGTGGGGAATGAAAAACTGTTTTTT. Translation: CASSRDRVGNEKLFF.

This clonotype is judged medium-sized. The chain couples TRBV5-1 to TRBJ2-5; 8 nucleotides line up with TRBD1. The J segment lost 1 base and the V segment lost 2 bases, leaving 4 bases of the junction unmatched. Germline values: CDR1 SGHRS, CDR2 YFSETQ. The CDR3 loop spans 15 amino acids. CDR3 residues: CASSFGQGFQETQYF. The CDR3 bases are TGCGCCAGCAGCTTCGGACAGGGCTTCCAAGAGACCCAGTACTTC.

This clonotype occurred a few times. V and J are TRBV7-7 and TRBJ2-1, with 8 positions matching TRBD2. This CDR3 comprises 18 residues. Germline V gives CDR1 SSHAT, CDR2 FNYEAQ (reference sequence). With V trimmed by 5 bases and J by 0 bases, 12 bases remained unmatched. The CDR3 DNA reads as TGTGCCAGCAGCCCGGGCCTGGCGGGGGGTACCTCCTACAATGAGCAGTTCTTC. Amino acid sequence: CASSPGLAGGTSYNEQFF.

This clonotype has more than one count but fewer than ten. The rearrangement joins TRBV10-2 to TRBJ1-6, with 7 bases identical to TRBD1. The CDR3 runs to 13 residues. CDR1 and CDR2 (germline): WSHSY, SAAADI. The trim removed 8 bases at V and 8 bases at J, leaving 6 bases unmatched. CDR3 DNA sequence: TGCGCCAGCCAGACAGGGTATTATTCACCCCTCCACTTT. Translating it yields CASQTGYYSPLHF.

The genes are TRBV4-2 and TRBJ2-7; D is possibly TRBD1 (5 bases). The CDR3 runs to 14 residues. Germline V lookup: CDR1 LGHNA, CDR2 YNFKEQ. V lost 0 bases and J 0 bases, leaving 6 bases between the germline ends. CDR3 sequence reads: CASSQEDNSYEQYF. The CDR3 nucleotides read TGTGCCAGCAGCCAAGAGGACAACTCCTACGAGCAGTACTTC.

The chain links TRBV7-9 to TRBJ2-3; D uncertain. V lost 4 bases to trimming and J lost 3 bases, with 5 bases between them. The CDR3 has 12 amino acids. Germline V gene data show CDR1 as SEHNR and CDR2 as FQNEAQ (reference sequence). The CDR3 protein is CASSSQTDTQYF. CDR3 nucleotide sequence: TGTGCCAGCAGCTCGCAAACAGATACGCAGTATTTT.